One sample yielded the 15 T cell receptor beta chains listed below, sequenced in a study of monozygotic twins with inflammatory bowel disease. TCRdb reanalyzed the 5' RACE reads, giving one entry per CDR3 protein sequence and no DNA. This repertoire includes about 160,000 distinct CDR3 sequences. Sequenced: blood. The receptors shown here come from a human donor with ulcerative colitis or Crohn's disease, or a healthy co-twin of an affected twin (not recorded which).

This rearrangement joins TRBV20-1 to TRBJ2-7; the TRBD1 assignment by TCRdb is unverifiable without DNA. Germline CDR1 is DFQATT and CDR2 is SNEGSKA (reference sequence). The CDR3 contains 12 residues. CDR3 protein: CSAQGAAYEQYF.

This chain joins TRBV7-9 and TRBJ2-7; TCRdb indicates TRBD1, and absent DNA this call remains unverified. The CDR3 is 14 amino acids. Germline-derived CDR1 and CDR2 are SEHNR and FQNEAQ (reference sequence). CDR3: CASTPQGARVEQYF.

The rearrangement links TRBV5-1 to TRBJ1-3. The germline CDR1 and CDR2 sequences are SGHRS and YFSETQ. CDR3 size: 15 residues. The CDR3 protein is CASSLDTGAGNTIYF.

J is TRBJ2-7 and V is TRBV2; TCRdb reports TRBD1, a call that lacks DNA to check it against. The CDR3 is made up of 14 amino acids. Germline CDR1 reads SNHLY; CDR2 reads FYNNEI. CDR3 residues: CATFDRRDWGEQYF.

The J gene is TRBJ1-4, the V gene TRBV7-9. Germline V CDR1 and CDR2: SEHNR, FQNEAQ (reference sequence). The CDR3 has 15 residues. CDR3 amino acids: CASSYTRGTNEKLFF.

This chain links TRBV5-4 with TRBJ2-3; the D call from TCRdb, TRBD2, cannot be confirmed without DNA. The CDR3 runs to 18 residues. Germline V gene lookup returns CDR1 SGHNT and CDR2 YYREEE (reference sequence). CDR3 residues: CASSSGTSGSPSTDTQYF.

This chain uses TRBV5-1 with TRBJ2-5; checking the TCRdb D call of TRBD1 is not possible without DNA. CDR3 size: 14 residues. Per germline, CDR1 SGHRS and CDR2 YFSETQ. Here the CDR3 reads CASSLQGRQETQYF.

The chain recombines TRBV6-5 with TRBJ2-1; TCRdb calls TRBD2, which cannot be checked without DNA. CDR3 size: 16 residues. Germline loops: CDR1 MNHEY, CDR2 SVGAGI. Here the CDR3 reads CASSYSLGRAYNEQFF.

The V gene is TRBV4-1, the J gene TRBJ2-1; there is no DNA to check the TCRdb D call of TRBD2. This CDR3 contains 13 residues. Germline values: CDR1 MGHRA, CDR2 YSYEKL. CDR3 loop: CASSQRGMGEQFF.

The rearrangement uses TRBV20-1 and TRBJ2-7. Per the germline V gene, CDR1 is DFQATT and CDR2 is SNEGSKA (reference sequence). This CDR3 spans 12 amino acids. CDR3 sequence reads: CSAREGPYEQYF.

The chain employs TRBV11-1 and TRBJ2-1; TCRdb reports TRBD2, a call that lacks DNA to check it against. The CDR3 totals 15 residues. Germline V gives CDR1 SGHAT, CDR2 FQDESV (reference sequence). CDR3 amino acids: CASSLLSGFNNEQFF. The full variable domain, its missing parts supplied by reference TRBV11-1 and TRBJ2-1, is EAEVAQSPRYKITEKSQAVAFWCDPISGHATLYWYRQILGQGPELLVQFQDESVVDDSQLPKDRFSAERLKGVDSTLKIQPAELGDSAMYLCASSLLSGFNNEQFFGPGTRLTVL.

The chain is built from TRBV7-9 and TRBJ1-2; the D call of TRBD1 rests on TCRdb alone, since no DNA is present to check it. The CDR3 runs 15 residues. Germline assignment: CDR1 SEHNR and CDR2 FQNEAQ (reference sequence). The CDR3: CASSLWRGPAYGYTF.

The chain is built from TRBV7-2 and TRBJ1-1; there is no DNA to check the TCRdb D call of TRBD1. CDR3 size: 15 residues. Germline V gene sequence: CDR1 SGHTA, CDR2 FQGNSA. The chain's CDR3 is CASSLGGQGNTEAFF.

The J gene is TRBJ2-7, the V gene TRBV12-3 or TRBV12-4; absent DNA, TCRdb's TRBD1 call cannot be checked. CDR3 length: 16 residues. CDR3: CASSPKTGTPVDEQNF.

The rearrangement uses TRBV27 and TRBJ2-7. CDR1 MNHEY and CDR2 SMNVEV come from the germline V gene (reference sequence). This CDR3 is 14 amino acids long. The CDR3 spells CASSFRLHGYEQYF.